These 5 T cell receptor beta chains were sequenced from one sample in a study of OX40 agonist ivuxolimab in advanced cancers. Data came from immunoSEQ multiplex PCR; TCRdb stores just in-frame clones and leaves some out. The repertoire holds over 75,000 clones, with around 90% as singletons. The specimen was CD4+ or CD8+ T cells sorted from blood, collected in a trial of the OX40 agonist ivuxolimab. These receptors came from an adult with an advanced solid tumor such as melanoma, head and neck, liver or kidney cancer.

The V call is TRBV5-1, the J call TRBJ1-1, with TRBD1 as a possible D gene (6 bases). Looked up from germline, CDR1 is SGHRS and CDR2 is YFSETQ. CDR3 length: 13 amino acids. V lost 4 bases and J 4 bases, leaving 11 bases between the germline ends. In DNA, the CDR3 is TGCGCCAGCAGCCAGAAAGGGGGCACTGAAGCTTTCTTT. Protein sequence: CASSQKGGTEAFF. Full variable domain (outside the CDR3, taken from reference TRBV5-1 and TRBJ1-1): KAGVTQTPRYLIKTRGQQVTLSCSPISGHRSVSWYQQTPGQGLQFLFEYFSETQRNKGNFPGRFSGRQFSNSRSEMNVSTLELGDSALYLCASSQKGGTEAFFGQGTRLTVV.

The chain joins TRBV18 to TRBJ2-7; a possible D gene is TRBD2 (6 bases). Germline assignment: CDR1 KGHSH and CDR2 LQKENI. CDR3 length equals 14 residues. V dropped 6 bases and J dropped 2 bases, with 14 bases sitting between them. DNA for the CDR3: TGTGCCAGCTCCCACCCCGGCGGGGCCTACGAGCAGTACTTC. This gives the protein CASSHPGGAYEQYF.

The chain links TRBV9 to TRBJ1-3; possible D gene TRBD1, 5 bases. The V gene's germline CDR1 is SGDLS and CDR2 YYNGEE. V lost 0 bases and J 0 bases, leaving 13 bases between the germline ends. The CDR3 is 17 residues long. The CDR3 spells CASSVGSSGDSGNTIYF. CDR3 coding DNA: TGTGCCAGCAGCGTAGGGTCTTCGGGGGACTCTGGAAACACCATATATTTT.

This clone was detected only a few times. The V call is TRBV25-1, the J call TRBJ2-2; 14 bases are shared with TRBD2. After removal of 10 bases from V and 5 bases from J, the junction contained 3 bases not matched to a gene. Germline V CDR1 and CDR2: MGHDK, SYGVNS. CDR3 length equals 14 residues. The CDR3 region is CATGTSGSTGELFF. The CDR3 DNA follows: TGTGCCACCGGGACTAGCGGGAGTACCGGGGAGCTGTTTTTT.

This clone is a singleton in its sample. The chain is built from TRBV7-8 and TRBJ2-4; D might be TRBD2 (5 bases). The CDR3 runs 17 residues. Germline loops: CDR1 SGHVS, CDR2 FQNEAQ. The V end was cut by 3 bases, the J end by 1 base, with 16 bases between. CDR3 nucleotides: TGTGCCAGCAGCTTGGACTGGGCCATGAGGGCCAAAAACATTCAGTACTTC. Amino acids: CASSLDWAMRAKNIQYF.